This T cell receptor beta chain came from a study of technical replicates of blood from four donors. With 0 bases removed from V and 5 bases from J, the gap between germline ends came to 8 bases. The CDR3 consists of 14 residues. Germline-derived CDR1 and CDR2 are SGHNT and YYREEE (reference sequence). Assay: immunoSEQ multiplex PCR; the TCRdb copy retains only in-frame clones and omits some. This sample has tens of thousands of clones, with around nine tenths found just once. The specimen sequenced was PBMCs. This clonotype was sampled from a human donor in good health. Some clones in this sample may be carry-over from other donors' samples. The chain employs TRBV5-4 and TRBJ1-4; unclear D gene. CDR3 loop: CASSLASENEKLFF. DNA for the CDR3: TGTGCCAGCAGCTTGGCAAGTGAGAATGAAAAACTGTTTTTT.